This T cell receptor (beta chain) was profiled in a study of blood T cell repertoires in COVID-19. TCRdb's copy holds only in-frame clones and misses some; the assay was immunoSEQ multiplex PCR. This sample has a few hundred thousand clones; 85% to 90% occur once, and the top ten carry approximately 4.3%. This CDR3 has 14 residues. Deletions cut 4 bases from V and 6 bases from J, with 12 bases between. CDR1 MNHEY and CDR2 SMNVEV come from the germline V gene (reference sequence). Enrolled through a virtual design, the participants were between roughly 18 and 89 years of age and came from under 25 US areas.

Material for sequencing was PBMCs or T cells enriched from blood (not recorded which). The TCR originated in a woman between 18 and 29 years old with acute COVID-19. V is TRBV27 and J is TRBJ2-2; TRBD2 is a possible D gene (6 bases). The CDR3 DNA is TGTGCCAGCAGTTCACCGGACTATCCCGGGGAGCTGTTTTTT. This codes for CASSSPDYPGELFF.